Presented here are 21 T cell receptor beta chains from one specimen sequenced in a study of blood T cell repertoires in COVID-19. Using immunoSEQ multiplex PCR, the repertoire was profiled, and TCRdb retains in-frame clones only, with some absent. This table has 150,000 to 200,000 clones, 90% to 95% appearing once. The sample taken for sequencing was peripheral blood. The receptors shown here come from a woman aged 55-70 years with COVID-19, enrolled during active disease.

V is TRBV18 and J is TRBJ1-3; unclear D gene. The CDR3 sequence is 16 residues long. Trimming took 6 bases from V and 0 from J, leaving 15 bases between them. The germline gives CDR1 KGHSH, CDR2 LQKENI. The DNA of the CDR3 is TGTGCCAGCTCCCAGGCGGGAGATTACTCTGGAAACACCATATATTTT. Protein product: CASSQAGDYSGNTIYF. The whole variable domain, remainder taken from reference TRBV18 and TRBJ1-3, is NAGVMQNPRHLVRRRGQEARLRCSPMKGHSHVYWYRQLPEEGLKFMVYLQKENIIDESGMPKERFSAEFPKEGPSILRIQQVVRGDSAAYFCASSQAGDYSGNTIYFGEGSWLTVV.

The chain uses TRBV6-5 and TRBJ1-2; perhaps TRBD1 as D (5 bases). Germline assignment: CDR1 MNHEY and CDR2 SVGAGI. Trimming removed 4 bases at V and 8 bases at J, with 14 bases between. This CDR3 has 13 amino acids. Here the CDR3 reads CASSWVQGGGYTF. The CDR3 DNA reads TGTGCCAGCAGTTGGGTTCAGGGAGGAGGCTACACCTTC.

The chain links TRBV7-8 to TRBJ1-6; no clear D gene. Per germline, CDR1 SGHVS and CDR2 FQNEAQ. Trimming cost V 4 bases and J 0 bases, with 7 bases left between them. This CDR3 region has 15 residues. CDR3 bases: TGTGCCAGCAGCTCGGGGAGCTCCTATAATTCACCCCTCCACTTT. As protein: CASSSGSSYNSPLHF.

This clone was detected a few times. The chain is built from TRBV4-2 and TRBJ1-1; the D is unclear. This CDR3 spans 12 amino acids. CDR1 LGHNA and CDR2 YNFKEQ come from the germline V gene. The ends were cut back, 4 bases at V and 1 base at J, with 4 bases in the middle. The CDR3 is CASSPGNTEAFF. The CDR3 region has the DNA TGTGCCAGCAGCCCAGGGAACACTGAAGCTTTCTTT.

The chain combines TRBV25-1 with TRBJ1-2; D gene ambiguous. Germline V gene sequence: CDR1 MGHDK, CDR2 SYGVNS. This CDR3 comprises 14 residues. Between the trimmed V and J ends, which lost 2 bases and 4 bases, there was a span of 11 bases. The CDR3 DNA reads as TGTGCCAGCAGTGAAGGTTACAGCCGCTATGGCTACACCTTC. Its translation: CASSEGYSRYGYTF.

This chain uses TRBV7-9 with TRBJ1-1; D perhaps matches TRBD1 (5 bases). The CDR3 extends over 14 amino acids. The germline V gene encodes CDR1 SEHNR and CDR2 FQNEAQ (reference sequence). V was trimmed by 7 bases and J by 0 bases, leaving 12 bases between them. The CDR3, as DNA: TGTGCCAGCACCCCGGCGGGGGTGAACACTGAAGCTTTCTTT. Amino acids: CASTPAGVNTEAFF.

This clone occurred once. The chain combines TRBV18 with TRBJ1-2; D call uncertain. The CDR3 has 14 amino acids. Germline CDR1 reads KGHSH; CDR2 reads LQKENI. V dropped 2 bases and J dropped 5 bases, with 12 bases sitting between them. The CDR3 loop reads CASSPTTEWYGYTF. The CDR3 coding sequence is TGTGCCAGCTCACCAACCACTGAGTGGTATGGCTACACCTTC.

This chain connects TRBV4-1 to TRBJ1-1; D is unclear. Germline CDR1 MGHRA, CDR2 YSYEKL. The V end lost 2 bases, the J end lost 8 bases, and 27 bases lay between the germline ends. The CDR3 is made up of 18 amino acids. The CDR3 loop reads CASSQRWRSGSATEEAFF. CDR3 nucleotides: TGCGCCAGCAGCCAACGATGGAGAAGCGGCTCAGCCACAGAAGAAGCTTTCTTT.

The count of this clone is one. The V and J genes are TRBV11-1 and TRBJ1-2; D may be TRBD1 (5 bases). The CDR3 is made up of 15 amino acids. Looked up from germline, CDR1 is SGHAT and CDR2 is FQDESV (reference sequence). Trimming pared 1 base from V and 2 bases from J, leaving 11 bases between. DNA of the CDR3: TGTGCCAGCAGCTTAGAAGGGGCCCGCAACTATGGCTACACCTTC. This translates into CASSLEGARNYGYTF.

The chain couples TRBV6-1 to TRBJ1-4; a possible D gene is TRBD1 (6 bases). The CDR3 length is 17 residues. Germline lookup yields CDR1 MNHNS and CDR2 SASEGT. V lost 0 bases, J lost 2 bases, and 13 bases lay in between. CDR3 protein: CASSEAAGAATNEKLFF. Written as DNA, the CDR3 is TGTGCCAGCAGTGAAGCCGCAGGGGCAGCGACTAATGAAAAACTGTTTTTT.

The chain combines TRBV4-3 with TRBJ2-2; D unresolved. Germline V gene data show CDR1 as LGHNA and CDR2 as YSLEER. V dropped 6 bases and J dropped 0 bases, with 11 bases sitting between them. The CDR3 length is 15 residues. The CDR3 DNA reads TGCGCCAGCAGGTTCAGTCCCTCGAACACCGGGGAGCTGTTTTTT. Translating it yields CASRFSPSNTGELFF.

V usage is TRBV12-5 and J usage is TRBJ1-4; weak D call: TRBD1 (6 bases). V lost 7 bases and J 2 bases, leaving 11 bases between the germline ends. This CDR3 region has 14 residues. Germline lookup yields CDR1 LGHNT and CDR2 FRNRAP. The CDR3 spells CASVPGDTNEKLFF. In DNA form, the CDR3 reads TGTGCTAGTGTCCCAGGGGACACTAATGAAAAACTGTTTTTT.

The CDR3 DNA follows: TGTGCCAGCAGCGCGGGACAGGGGGGTAACACCGGGGAGCTGTTTTTT. As protein: CASSAGQGGNTGELFF. V gene TRBV9 combines with J gene TRBJ2-2, with 11 bases aligning to TRBD1. Losses at the gene ends were 3 bases for V and 2 bases for J; bases not matched to a gene: 3. Germline-derived CDR1 and CDR2 are SGDLS and YYNGEE. The CDR3 spans 16 residues.

CDR3 loop: CASSSGQGAHTEAFF. CDR3 DNA sequence: TGTGCCAGCAGCTCGGGACAGGGGGCTCACACTGAAGCTTTCTTT. This sequence joins TRBV7-9 and TRBJ1-1; 12 nucleotides line up with TRBD1. With V trimmed by 4 bases and J by 3 bases, 3 bases remained unmatched. This CDR3 is 15 amino acids long. Germline CDR1 is SEHNR and CDR2 is FQNEAQ (reference sequence). Based on the CDR3 plus reference TRBV7-9 and TRBJ1-1, the full variable domain is DTGVSQNPRHKITKRGQNVTFRCDPISEHNRLYWYRQTLGQGPEFLTYFQNEAQLEKSRLLSDRFSAERPKGSFSTLEIQRTEQGDSAMYLCASSSGQGAHTEAFFGQGTRLTVV.

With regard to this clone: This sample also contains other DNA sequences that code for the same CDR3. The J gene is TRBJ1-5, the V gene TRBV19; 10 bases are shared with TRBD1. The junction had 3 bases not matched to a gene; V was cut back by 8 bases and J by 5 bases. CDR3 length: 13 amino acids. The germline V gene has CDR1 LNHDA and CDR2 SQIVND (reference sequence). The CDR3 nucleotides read TGTGCCAGTGCCGGGACAGGGGATCAGCCCCAGCATTTT. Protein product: CASAGTGDQPQHF.

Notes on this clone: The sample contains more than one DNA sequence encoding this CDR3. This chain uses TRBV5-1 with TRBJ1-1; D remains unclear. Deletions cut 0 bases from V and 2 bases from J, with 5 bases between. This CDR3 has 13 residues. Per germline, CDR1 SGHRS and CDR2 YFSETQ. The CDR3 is CASSLAGNTEAFF. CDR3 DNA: TGCGCCAGCAGCTTGGCAGGTAACACTGAAGCTTTCTTT.

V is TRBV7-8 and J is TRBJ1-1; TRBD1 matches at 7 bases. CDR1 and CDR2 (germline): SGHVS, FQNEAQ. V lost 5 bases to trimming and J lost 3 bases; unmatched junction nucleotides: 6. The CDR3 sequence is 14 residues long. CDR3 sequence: CASSRGGRHTEAFF. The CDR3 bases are TGTGCCAGCAGCCGAGGGGGCCGGCACACTGAAGCTTTCTTT. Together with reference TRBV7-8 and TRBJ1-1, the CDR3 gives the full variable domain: GAGVSQSPRYKVAKRGQDVALRCDPISGHVSLFWYQQALGQGPEFLTYFQNEAQLDKSGLPSDRFFAERPEGSVSTLKIQRTQQEDSAVYLCASSRGGRHTEAFFGQGTRLTVV.

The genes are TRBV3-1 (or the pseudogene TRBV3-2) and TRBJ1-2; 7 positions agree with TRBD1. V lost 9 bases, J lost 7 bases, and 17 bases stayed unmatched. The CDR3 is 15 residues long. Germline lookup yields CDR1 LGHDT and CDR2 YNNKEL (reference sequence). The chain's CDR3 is CASGMTGRPACGYTF. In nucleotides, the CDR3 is TGTGCCAGTGGGATGACAGGGCGACCAGCCTGTGGCTACACCTTC.

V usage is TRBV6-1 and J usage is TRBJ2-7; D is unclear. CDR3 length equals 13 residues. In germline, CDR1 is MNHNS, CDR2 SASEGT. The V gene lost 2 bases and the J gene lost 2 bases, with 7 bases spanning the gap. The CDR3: CASSETGTYEQYF. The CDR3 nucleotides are TGTGCCAGCAGTGAAACCGGTACCTACGAGCAGTACTTC.

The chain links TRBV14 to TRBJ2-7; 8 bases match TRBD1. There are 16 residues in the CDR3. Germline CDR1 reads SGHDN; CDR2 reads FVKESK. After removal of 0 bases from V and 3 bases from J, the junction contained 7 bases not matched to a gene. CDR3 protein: CASSQDLDRANYEQYF. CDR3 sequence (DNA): TGTGCCAGCAGCCAAGATCTGGACAGGGCGAACTACGAGCAGTACTTC.

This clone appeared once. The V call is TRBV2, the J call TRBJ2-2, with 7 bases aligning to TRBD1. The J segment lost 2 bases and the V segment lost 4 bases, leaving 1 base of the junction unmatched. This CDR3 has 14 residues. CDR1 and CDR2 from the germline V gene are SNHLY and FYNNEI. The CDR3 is CASSGTGNTGELFF. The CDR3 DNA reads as TGTGCCAGCAGTGGGACAGGAAACACCGGGGAGCTGTTTTTT.